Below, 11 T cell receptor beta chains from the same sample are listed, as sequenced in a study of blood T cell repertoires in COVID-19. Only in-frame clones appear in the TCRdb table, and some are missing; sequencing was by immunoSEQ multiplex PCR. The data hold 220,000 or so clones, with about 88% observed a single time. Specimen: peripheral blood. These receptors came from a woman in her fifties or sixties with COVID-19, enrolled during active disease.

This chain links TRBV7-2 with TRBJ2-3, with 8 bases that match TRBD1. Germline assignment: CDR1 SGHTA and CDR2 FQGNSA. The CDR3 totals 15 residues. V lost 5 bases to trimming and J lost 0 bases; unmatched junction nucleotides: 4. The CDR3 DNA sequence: TGTGCCAGCAGCCCCCGGACAGGGAGCACAGATACGCAGTATTTT. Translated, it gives CASSPRTGSTDTQYF.

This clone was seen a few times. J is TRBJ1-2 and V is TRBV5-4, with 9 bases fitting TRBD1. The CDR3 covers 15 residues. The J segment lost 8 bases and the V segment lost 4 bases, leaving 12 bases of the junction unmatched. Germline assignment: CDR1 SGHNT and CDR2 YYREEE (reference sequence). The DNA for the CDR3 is TGTGCCAGCAGCCTGGGGAACAGGGGGCGCGGAGGCTACACCTTC. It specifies CASSLGNRGRGGYTF.

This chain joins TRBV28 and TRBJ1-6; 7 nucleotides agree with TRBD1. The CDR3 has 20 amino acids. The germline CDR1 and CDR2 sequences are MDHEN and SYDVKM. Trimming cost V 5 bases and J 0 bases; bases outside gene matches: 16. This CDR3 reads CASSPRGPIPTSSYNSPLHF. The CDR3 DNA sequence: TGTGCCAGCAGTCCAAGGGGGCCCATTCCCACGAGCTCCTATAATTCACCCCTCCACTTT. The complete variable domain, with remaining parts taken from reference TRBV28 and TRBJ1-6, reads DVKVTQSSRYLVKRTGEKVFLECVQDMDHENMFWYRQDPGLGLRLIYFSYDVKMKEKGDIPEGYSVSREKKERFSLILESASTNQTSMYLCASSPRGPIPTSSYNSPLHFGNGTRLTVT.

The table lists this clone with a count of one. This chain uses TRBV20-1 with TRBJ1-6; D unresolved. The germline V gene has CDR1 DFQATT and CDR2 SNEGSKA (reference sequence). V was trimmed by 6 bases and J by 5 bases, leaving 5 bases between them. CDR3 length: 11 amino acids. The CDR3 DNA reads TGCAGTGCCATTCATAATTCACCCCTCCACTTT. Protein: CSAIHNSPLHF.

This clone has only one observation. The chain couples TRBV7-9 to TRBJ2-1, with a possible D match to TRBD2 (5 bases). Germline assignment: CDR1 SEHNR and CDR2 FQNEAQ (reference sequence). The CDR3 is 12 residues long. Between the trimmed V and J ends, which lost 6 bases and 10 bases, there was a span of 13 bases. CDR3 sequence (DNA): TGTGCCAGCAGTCTAGCAGGTGTGGAGCAGTTCTTC. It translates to CASSLAGVEQFF.

CDR3 bases: TGTGCCAGCATTAGTGCGGGACAGGGCGATGGCTACACCTTC. It specifies CASISAGQGDGYTF. The chain joins TRBV6-5 to TRBJ1-2, with 9 bases matching TRBD1. The CDR3 has 14 amino acids. V trimming: 7 bases; J trimming: 6 bases; junction bases outside the gene matches: 9. Germline CDR1 is MNHEY and CDR2 is SVGAGI.

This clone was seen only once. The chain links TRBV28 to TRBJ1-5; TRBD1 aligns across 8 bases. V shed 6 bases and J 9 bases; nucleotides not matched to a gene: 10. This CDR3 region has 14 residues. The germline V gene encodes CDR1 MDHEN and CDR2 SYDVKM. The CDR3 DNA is TGTGCCAGCAGCCCGGCCAGGGGGCCAGGGCCCCAGCATTTT. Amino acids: CASSPARGPGPQHF.

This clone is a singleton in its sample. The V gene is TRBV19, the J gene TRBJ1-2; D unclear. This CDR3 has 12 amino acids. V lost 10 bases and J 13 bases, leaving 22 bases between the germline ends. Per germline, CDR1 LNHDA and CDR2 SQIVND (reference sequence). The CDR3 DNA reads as TGTGCCACCTCAAGGTGGCCATTCGGGAGCACCTTC. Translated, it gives CATSRWPFGSTF.

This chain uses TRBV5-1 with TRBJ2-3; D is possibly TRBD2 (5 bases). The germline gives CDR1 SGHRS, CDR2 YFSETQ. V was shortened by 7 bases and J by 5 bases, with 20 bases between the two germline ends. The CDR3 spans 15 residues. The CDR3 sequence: CASCPQTGTQDTQYF. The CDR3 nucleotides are TGCGCCAGCTGCCCACAGACGGGAACCCAAGATACGCAGTATTTT.

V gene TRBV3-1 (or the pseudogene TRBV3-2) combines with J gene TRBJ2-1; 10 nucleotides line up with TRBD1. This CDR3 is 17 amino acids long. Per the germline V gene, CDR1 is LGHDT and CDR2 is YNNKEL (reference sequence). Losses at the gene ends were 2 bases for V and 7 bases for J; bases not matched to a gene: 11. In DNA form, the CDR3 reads TGTGCCAGCAGCCAACTCGGGGGGACAGGGGTAGAGAATGAGCAGTTCTTC. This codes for CASSQLGGTGVENEQFF.

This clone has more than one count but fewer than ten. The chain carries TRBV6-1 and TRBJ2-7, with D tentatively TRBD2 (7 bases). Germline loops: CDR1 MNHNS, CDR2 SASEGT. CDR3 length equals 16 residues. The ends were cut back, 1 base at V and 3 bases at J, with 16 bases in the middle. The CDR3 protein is CASSEVKGGGFYEQYV. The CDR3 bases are TGTGCCAGCAGTGAAGTTAAAGGGGGGGGCTTCTACGAGCAGTACGTC.